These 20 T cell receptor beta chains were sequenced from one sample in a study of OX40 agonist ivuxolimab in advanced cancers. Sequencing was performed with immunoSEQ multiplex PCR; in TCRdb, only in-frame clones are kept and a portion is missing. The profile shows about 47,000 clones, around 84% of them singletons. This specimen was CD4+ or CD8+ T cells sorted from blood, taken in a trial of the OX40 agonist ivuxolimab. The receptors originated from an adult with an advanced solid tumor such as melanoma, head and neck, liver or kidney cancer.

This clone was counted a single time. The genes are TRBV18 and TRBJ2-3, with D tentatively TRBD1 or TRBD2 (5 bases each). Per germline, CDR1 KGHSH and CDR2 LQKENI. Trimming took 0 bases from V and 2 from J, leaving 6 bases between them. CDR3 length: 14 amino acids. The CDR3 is CASSPPGDTDTQYF. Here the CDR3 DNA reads TGTGCCAGCTCACCACCGGGGGACACAGATACGCAGTATTTT.

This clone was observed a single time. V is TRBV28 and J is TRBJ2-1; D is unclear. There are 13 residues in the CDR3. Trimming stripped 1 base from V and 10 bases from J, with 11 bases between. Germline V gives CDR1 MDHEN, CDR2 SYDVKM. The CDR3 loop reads CASSLSSRSEQFF. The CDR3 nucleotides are TGTGCCAGCAGTTTATCCAGCCGCAGCGAGCAGTTCTTC.

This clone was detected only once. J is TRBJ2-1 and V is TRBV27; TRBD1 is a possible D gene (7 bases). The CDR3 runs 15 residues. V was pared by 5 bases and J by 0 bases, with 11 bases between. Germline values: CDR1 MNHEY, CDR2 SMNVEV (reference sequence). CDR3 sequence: CASSGQDYSYNEQFF. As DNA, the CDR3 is TGTGCCAGCAGTGGACAGGACTACTCCTACAATGAGCAGTTCTTC.

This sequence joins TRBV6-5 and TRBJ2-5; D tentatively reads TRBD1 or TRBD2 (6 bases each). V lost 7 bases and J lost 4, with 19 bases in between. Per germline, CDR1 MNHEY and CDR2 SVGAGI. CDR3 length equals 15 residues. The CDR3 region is CASTSLEGVGETQYF. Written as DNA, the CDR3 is TGTGCCAGCACCTCCCTGGAGGGGGTCGGAGAGACCCAGTACTTC.

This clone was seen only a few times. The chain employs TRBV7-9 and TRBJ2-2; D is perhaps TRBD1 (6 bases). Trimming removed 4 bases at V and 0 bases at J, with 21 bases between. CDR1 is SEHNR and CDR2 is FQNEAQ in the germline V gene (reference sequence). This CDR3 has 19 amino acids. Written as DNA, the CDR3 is TGTGCCAGCAGCTCGTCGACTCAAATCCAGGGGACGAACACCGGGGAGCTGTTTTTT. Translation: CASSSSTQIQGTNTGELFF.

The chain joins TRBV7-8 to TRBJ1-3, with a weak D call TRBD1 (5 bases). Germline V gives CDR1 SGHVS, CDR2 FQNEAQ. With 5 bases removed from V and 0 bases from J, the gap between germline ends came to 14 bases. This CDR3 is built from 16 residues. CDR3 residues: CASSPRVGVSGNTIYF. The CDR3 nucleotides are TGTGCCAGCAGCCCCAGGGTCGGAGTCTCTGGAAACACCATATATTTT.

CDR3 nucleotide sequence: TGTGCCAGCAGCTTAACTAGCGGGGGTTCCGATACGCAGTATTTT. Amino acid sequence: CASSLTSGGSDTQYF. This rearrangement joins TRBV7-3 to TRBJ2-3; 9 bases match TRBD2. Per germline, CDR1 SGHTA and CDR2 FQGTGA. This CDR3 is built from 15 residues. V gave up 0 bases and J gave up 6 bases; unmatched junction bases: 4.

Here the CDR3 DNA reads TGCGCCAGCAGCTTGTTCCCAGGAGGCGGCACCGGGGAGCTGTTTTTT. Translating it yields CASSLFPGGGTGELFF. V gene TRBV5-1 combines with J gene TRBJ2-2; TRBD2 is a possible D gene (5 bases). Trimming removed 1 base at V and 4 bases at J, with 14 bases between. The germline gives CDR1 SGHRS, CDR2 YFSETQ. The CDR3 totals 16 residues.

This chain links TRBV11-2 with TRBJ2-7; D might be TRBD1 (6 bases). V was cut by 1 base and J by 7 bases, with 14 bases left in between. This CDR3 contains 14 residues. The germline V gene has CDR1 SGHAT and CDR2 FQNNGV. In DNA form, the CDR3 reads TGTGCCAGCAGCTTAGTACTGGGGGCGGAAGAGCAGTACTTC. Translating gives CASSLVLGAEEQYF. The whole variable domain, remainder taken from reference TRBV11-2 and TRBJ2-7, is EAGVAQSPRYKIIEKRQSVAFWCNPISGHATLYWYQQILGQGPKLLIQFQNNGVVDDSQLPKDRFSAERLKGVDSTLKIQPAKLEDSAVYLCASSLVLGAEEQYFGPGTRLTVT.

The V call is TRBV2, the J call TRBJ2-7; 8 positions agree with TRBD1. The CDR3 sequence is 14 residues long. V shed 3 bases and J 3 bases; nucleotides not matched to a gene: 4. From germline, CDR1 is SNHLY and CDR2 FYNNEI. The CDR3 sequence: CASSEGGQGYEQYF. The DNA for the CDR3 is TGTGCCAGCAGTGAGGGTGGACAGGGCTACGAGCAGTACTTC.

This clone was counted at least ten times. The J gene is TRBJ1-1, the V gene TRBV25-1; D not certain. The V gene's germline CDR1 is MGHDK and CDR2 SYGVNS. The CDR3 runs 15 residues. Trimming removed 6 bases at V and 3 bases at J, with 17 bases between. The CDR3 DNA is TGTGCCAGCAGCCCAACCCGGGAGGGAGACACTGAAGCTTTCTTT. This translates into CASSPTREGDTEAFF. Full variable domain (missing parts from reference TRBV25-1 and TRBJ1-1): EADIYQTPRYLVIGTGKKITLECSQTMGHDKMYWYQQDPGMELHLIHYSYGVNSTEKGDLSSESTVSRIRTEHFPLTLESARPSHTSQYLCASSPTREGDTEAFFGQGTRLTVV.

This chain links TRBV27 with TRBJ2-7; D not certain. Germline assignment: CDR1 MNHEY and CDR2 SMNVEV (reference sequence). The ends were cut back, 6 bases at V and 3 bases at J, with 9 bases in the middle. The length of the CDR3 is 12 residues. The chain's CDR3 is CASSQLGYEQYF. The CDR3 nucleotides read TGTGCCAGCAGCCAGTTAGGCTACGAGCAGTACTTC.

CDR3 protein: CASRPIEGIETQYF. The CDR3 DNA reads as TGTGCCAGCAGGCCCATAGAGGGTATAGAGACCCAGTACTTC. This chain joins TRBV27 and TRBJ2-5; weak D call: TRBD2 (5 bases). V was clipped by 6 bases and J by 4 bases, with 15 bases between them. This CDR3 comprises 14 residues. Germline CDR1 is MNHEY and CDR2 is SMNVEV (reference sequence).

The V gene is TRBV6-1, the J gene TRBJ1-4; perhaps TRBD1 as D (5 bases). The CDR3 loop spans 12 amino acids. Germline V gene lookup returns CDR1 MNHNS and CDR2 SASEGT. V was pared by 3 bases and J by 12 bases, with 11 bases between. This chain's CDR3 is CASSDQGIQLFF. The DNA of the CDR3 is TGTGCCAGCAGTGATCAGGGTATTCAACTGTTTTTT.

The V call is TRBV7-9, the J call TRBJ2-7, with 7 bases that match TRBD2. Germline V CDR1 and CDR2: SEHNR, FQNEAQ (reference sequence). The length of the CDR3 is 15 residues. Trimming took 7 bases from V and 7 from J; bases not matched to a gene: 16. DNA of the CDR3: TGTGCCAGCACCCCTCTAGATAGCGGGTGGAGGGAGCAGTACTTC. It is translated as CASTPLDSGWREQYF.

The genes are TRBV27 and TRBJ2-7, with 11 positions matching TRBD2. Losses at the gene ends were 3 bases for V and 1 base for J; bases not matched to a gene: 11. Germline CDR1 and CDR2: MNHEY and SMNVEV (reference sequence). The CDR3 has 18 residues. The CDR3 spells CASSFKGGLAGFSYEQYF. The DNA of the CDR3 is TGTGCCAGCAGTTTTAAAGGCGGACTAGCGGGTTTTTCCTACGAGCAGTACTTC.

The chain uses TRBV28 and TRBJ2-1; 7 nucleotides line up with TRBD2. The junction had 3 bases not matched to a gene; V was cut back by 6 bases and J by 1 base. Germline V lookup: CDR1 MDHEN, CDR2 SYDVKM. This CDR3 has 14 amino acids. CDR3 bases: TGTGCCAGCAGGGGGGAGGGGTCCTACAATGAGCAGTTCTTC. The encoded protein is CASRGEGSYNEQFF. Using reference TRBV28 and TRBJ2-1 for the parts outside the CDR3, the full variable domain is DVKVTQSSRYLVKRTGEKVFLECVQDMDHENMFWYRQDPGLGLRLIYFSYDVKMKEKGDIPEGYSVSREKKERFSLILESASTNQTSMYLCASRGEGSYNEQFFGPGTRLTVL.

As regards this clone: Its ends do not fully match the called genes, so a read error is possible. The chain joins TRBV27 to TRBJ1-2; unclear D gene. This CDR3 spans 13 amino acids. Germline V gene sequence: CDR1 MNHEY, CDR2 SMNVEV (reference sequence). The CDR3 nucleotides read TGTGCCAGCGGTTTGACTTCCAACTATGGCTACACCTTC. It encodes CASGLTSNYGYTF.

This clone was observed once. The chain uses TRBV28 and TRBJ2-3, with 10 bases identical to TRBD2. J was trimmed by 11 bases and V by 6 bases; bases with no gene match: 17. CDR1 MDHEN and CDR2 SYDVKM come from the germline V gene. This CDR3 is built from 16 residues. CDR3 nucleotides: TGTGCCAGCAGGCGGGGGGGGCTAGCGGGAGAAATTGGGCAGTATTTT. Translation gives CASRRGGLAGEIGQYF.

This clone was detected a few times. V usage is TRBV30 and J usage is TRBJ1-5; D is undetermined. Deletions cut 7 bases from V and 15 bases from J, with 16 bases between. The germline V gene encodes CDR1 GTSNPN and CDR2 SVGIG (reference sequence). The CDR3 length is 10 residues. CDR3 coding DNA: TGTGCCTCCCTGGTCTTGGGTGCGCATTTT. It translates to CASLVLGAHF.